What follows are 11 T cell receptor beta chains derived from one specimen sequenced in a study of T-cell memory formation after mild COVID-19. TCRdb re-derived calls from the 5' RACE reads in MiXCR, one entry per CDR3 protein. The sample holds 300,000 or so distinct CDR3 sequences, 15% to 20% seen once. Input material: PBMCs or a T cell subset sorted from them (not recorded which). Receptors were obtained from a man aged 18 to 35 who had mild COVID-19 (a few samples of this study predate the infection). Cell type and time point are not known.

The chain couples TRBV21-1 to TRBJ2-7; TRBD1, the table's D call, was not compared with the DNA. TRBV21-1 is marked as a pseudogene. This CDR3 region has 14 residues. CDR3 loop: CASEGDTRPYEQYV. The CDR3 nucleotides are TGTGCCAGCGAGGGGGACACCAGGCCGTACGAGCAGTACGTC.

This rearrangement joins TRBV7-2 to TRBJ1-2, with a weak D call TRBD1 (5 bases). This CDR3 comprises 15 residues. Germline V CDR1 and CDR2: SGHTA, FQGNSA. Trimming took 5 bases from V and 5 from J, leaving 18 bases between them. The CDR3 nucleotides are TGTGCCAGCAGCCATAGGGGCGGGGAAGGTTATGGCTACACCTTC. Protein product: CASSHRGGEGYGYTF.

This chain connects TRBV30 to TRBJ2-7, with D tentatively TRBD1 (5 bases). Trimming removed 3 bases at V and 5 bases at J, with 14 bases between. The CDR3 contains 13 residues. The germline CDR1 and CDR2 sequences are GTSNPN and SVGIG (reference sequence). The CDR3 DNA follows: TGTGCCTGGAGCGTGGGTGAAGGGGACGAGCAGTACTTC. Protein product: CAWSVGEGDEQYF.

This chain connects TRBV20-1 to TRBJ1-4; D is undetermined. Trimming left V 3 bases short and J 6 bases short, with 17 bases between. The CDR3 contains 15 residues. In germline, CDR1 is DFQATT, CDR2 SNEGSKA (reference sequence). The CDR3 region has the DNA TGCAGTGCTAGTCCAGCTACTCAACCCCATGAAAAACTGTTTTTT. The encoded protein is CSASPATQPHEKLFF.

The genes are TRBV7-2 and TRBJ1-2; 8 bases match TRBD1. V lost 4 bases to trimming and J lost 8 bases; unmatched junction nucleotides: 12. Germline loops: CDR1 SGHTA, CDR2 FQGNSA. This CDR3 has 15 residues. This CDR3 is CASSSSQGARGGYTF. The CDR3 nucleotides are TGTGCCAGCAGCTCAAGCCAGGGGGCGCGGGGGGGCTACACCTTC. The full variable domain, rest sourced from reference TRBV7-2 and TRBJ1-2, is GAGVSQSPSNKVTEKGKDVELRCDPISGHTALYWYRQSLGQGLEFLIYFQGNSAPDKSGLPSDRFSAERTGGSVSTLTIQRTQQEDSAVYLCASSSSQGARGGYTFGSGTRLTVV.

This clonotype was picked up a small number of times. This sequence joins TRBV2 and TRBJ2-4; 8 bases match TRBD1. V shed 5 bases and J 1 base; nucleotides not matched to a gene: 7. This CDR3 comprises 16 residues. Per the germline V gene, CDR1 is SNHLY and CDR2 is FYNNEI. The CDR3 sequence: CASSQGALSAKNIQYF. CDR3 bases: TGTGCCAGCAGTCAGGGGGCTCTTTCGGCCAAAAACATTCAGTACTTC.

The chain uses TRBV2 and TRBJ2-1, with 9 bases aligning to TRBD2. Germline CDR1 SNHLY, CDR2 FYNNEI. V lost 9 bases and J lost 9; bases outside the gene matches: 12. The CDR3 extends over 14 amino acids. In nucleotides, the CDR3 is TGTGCCAGGGAAGTTCCAGCGGGGGGTGGTGAGCAGTTCTTC. It encodes CAREVPAGGGEQFF.

V and J are TRBV20-1 and TRBJ2-3, with D perhaps TRBD2 (5 bases). The CDR3 covers 15 residues. CDR1 DFQATT and CDR2 SNEGSKA come from the germline V gene (reference sequence). Trimming left V 2 bases short and J 3 bases short, with 15 bases between. The CDR3 bases are TGCAGTGCTAGAAGCCCACACCGGGGTACAGATACGCAGTATTTT. This codes for CSARSPHRGTDTQYF.

The sample holds a few counts of this clonotype. This sequence joins TRBV5-1 and TRBJ1-5, with D possibly being TRBD1 (6 bases). The V gene lost 0 bases and the J gene lost 4 bases, with 8 bases spanning the gap. This CDR3 has 14 residues. The V gene's germline CDR1 is SGHRS and CDR2 YFSETQ. The CDR3 sequence is CASSLDRENQPQHF. The CDR3 DNA reads TGCGCCAGCAGCTTGGACAGGGAAAATCAGCCCCAGCATTTT.

This clonotype was picked up a small number of times. The chain carries TRBV5-1 and TRBJ1-1; a possible D gene is TRBD1 (5 bases). Deletions cut 0 bases from V and 3 bases from J, with 15 bases between. Germline V gene data show CDR1 as SGHRS and CDR2 as YFSETQ. The CDR3 spans 16 residues. The CDR3 nucleotides read TGCGCCAGCAGCTTGGCCGGAAGGGGTTGGGACACTGAAGCTTTCTTT. It codes for CASSLAGRGWDTEAFF. The full variable domain, in which reference TRBV5-1 and TRBJ1-1 provide the parts outside the CDR3, is KAGVTQTPRYLIKTRGQQVTLSCSPISGHRSVSWYQQTPGQGLQFLFEYFSETQRNKGNFPGRFSGRQFSNSRSEMNVSTLELGDSALYLCASSLAGRGWDTEAFFGQGTRLTVV.

The chain links TRBV7-3 to TRBJ2-5; D might be TRBD1 or TRBD2, each matching 5 bases. Germline-derived CDR1 and CDR2 are SGHTA and FQGTGA. Trimming removed 10 bases from V and 0 bases from J, with 9 bases in between. This CDR3 is built from 12 residues. The chain's CDR3 is CAIGTYQETQYF. The CDR3 nucleotides are TGTGCCATAGGGACGTACCAAGAGACCCAGTACTTC.